The 5 T cell receptor beta chains below were found in one sample sequenced in a study of molecular identifiers for immune sequencing clone quantification. TCRdb re-called the PCR reads through MiXCR, storing one row per CDR3 protein. There are over 600,000 distinct CDR3 sequences in the sample; about 20% occur only once, and roughly 0.9% lies in the top ten. What was sequenced was naive CD8+ T cells from blood, with Jurkat cell RNA spiked in. Noted subset: FACS-sorted CD8+CD4-CCR7+CD45RA+ naive T cells. Receptors originate from a human donor in good health. Some libraries in this study had Jurkat cell RNA spiked in.

Worth noting for this clonotype: A much larger clone differs by one base, so this may be a read error. The rearrangement uses TRBV28 and TRBJ2-1; TRBD2 agrees at 8 bases. CDR3 size: 15 residues. Looked up from germline, CDR1 is MDHEN and CDR2 is SYDVKM. The DNA of the CDR3 is TGTGCCAGCAGTTTCCGGACTAGCTCCTACAATGAGCAGCTCTTC. As protein: CASSFRTSSYNEQLF.

In this sample, this clonotype turned up a few times. The chain has TRBV20-1 and TRBJ2-1; TRBD2 might be the D (6 bases). This CDR3 has 14 residues. CDR1 DFQATT and CDR2 SNEGSKA come from the germline V gene (reference sequence). Trimming removed 3 bases at V and 2 bases at J, with 11 bases between. The CDR3 DNA is TGCAGTGCTAGGGGCGGGATGGCCTACAATGAGCAGTTCTTC. It specifies CSARGGMAYNEQFF.

Comments on this clonotype: This may arise from a read error, as a much more abundant clone is one base away. J is TRBJ1-1 and V is TRBV9; D is perhaps TRBD1 (6 bases). This CDR3 region has 13 residues. From germline, CDR1 is SGDLS and CDR2 YYNGEE. CDR3 loop: CANSGRGEVEAFF. CDR3 nucleotides: TGTGCCAACAGCGGGAGGGGGGAGGTTGAAGCTTTCTTT.

This clonotype was detected ten times or more. This chain's CDR3 is CSARDPQYTGELFF. CDR3 coding DNA: TGCAGTGCTAGAGATCCCCAGTACACCGGGGAGCTGTTTTTT. The chain carries TRBV20-1 and TRBJ2-2; no reliable D call. The CDR3 loop spans 14 amino acids. Trimming took 0 bases from V and 3 from J, leaving 8 bases between them. Germline V gene data show CDR1 as DFQATT and CDR2 as SNEGSKA (reference sequence).

The chain uses TRBV30 and TRBJ1-1, with 7 nucleotides matching TRBD1. Looked up from germline, CDR1 is GTSNPN and CDR2 is SVGIG (reference sequence). The junction had 3 bases not matched to a gene; V was cut back by 5 bases and J by 0 bases. This CDR3 is 13 amino acids long. The CDR3 sequence is CAWEGTVNTEAFF. CDR3 sequence (DNA): TGTGCCTGGGAGGGGACAGTGAACACTGAAGCTTTCTTT.